This T cell receptor (beta chain) was sequenced during a study of T cells after yellow fever vaccination. In TCRdb, the 5' RACE reads were re-called with MiXCR into one record per CDR3 protein. The sample lists around 73,000 distinct CDR3 sequences, approximately 7.5% seen once, with approximately 42% in the top ten. This clonotype was picked up a small number of times. The CDR3 runs to 15 residues. Per germline, CDR1 SGHRS and CDR2 YFSETQ. V lost 0 bases and J lost 0, with 10 bases in between. The source was CD8+ T cells sorted from PBMCs, collected on the day of the yellow fever booster vaccination. This chain links TRBV5-1 with TRBJ2-7; possible D gene TRBD1, 5 bases. The receptor was derived from a young man who received the YFV17D yellow fever vaccine. In DNA, the CDR3 is TGCGCCAGCAGCTTGGTGGAGACAGCCTCCTACGAGCAGTACTTC. Translated, it gives CASSLVETASYEQYF.